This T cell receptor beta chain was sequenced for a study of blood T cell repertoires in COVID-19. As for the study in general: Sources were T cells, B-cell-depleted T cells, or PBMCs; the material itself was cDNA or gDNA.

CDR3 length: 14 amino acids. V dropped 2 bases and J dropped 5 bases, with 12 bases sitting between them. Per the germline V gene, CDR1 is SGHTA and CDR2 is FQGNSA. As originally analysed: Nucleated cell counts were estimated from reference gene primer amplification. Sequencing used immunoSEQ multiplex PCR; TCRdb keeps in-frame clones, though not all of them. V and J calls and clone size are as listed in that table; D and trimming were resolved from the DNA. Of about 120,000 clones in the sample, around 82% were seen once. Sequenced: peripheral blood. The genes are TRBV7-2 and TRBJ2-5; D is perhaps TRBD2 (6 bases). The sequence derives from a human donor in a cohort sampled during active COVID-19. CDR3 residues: CASSLLGTSETQYF. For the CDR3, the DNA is TGTGCCAGCAGCTTATTAGGGACTTCTGAGACCCAGTACTTC.